Following are 25 T cell receptor beta chains from one sample sequenced in a study of blood T cell repertoires in COVID-19. TCRdb's copy holds only in-frame clones and misses some; the assay was immunoSEQ multiplex PCR. The sample has some 60,000 clones; 80% are singletons. The sample taken for sequencing was peripheral blood. The receptors stem from a man aged 30 to 39 with COVID-19, enrolled during active disease.

This clone was seen only a few times. V gene TRBV5-4 combines with J gene TRBJ1-2; D may be TRBD1 (6 bases). Germline loops: CDR1 SGHNT, CDR2 YYREEE (reference sequence). The CDR3 has 13 residues. Between the trimmed V and J ends, which lost 1 base and 4 bases, there was a span of 8 bases. The CDR3 DNA follows: TGTGCCAGCAGCTTGTTGGGGGCCTATGGCTACACCTTC. Amino acids: CASSLLGAYGYTF.

This chain links TRBV15 with TRBJ1-2; 9 positions agree with TRBD1. Germline V gives CDR1 LNHNV, CDR2 YYDKDF (reference sequence). The length of the CDR3 is 16 residues. After removal of 0 bases from V and 3 bases from J, the junction contained 5 bases not matched to a gene. CDR3 DNA sequence: TGTGCCACCAGCAGAGAAGCGGGACAGGGCCACTATGGCTACACCTTC. Amino acid sequence: CATSREAGQGHYGYTF.

J is TRBJ2-7 and V is TRBV2; no reliable D call. Germline V lookup: CDR1 SNHLY, CDR2 FYNNEI. Trimming took off 1 base at V and 0 bases at J, with 7 bases between the two ends. This CDR3 is 14 amino acids long. The CDR3 loop reads CASSEGLFSYEQYF. The CDR3, as DNA: TGTGCCAGCAGTGAAGGGCTCTTCTCCTACGAGCAGTACTTC.

This chain connects TRBV7-9 to TRBJ2-1, with 12 positions matching TRBD2. Per germline, CDR1 SEHNR and CDR2 FQNEAQ (reference sequence). The CDR3 contains 16 residues. V gave up 6 bases and J gave up 3 bases; unmatched junction bases: 6. The CDR3 is CASRRLAGGFYNEQFF. The DNA for the CDR3 is TGTGCCAGCAGGCGCCTAGCGGGAGGGTTCTACAATGAGCAGTTCTTC.

The chain employs TRBV28 and TRBJ1-2; D gene uncertain. Trimming stripped 10 bases from V and 8 bases from J, with 11 bases between. The germline V gene encodes CDR1 MDHEN and CDR2 SYDVKM. This CDR3 has 10 residues. The DNA for the CDR3 is TGTGCCATCGGGATTGGAGGCTACACCTTC. Its protein product is CAIGIGGYTF.

This rearrangement joins TRBV4-2 to TRBJ2-3; D may be TRBD2 (6 bases). The CDR3 is made up of 14 amino acids. Germline V lookup: CDR1 LGHNA, CDR2 YNFKEQ. The V and J ends lost 4 bases and 6 bases respectively, with 14 bases between them. Written as DNA, the CDR3 is TGTGCCAGCAGCCGCGGGGTGGGTGGGGATACGCAGTATTTT. Amino acid sequence: CASSRGVGGDTQYF.

The chain employs TRBV9 and TRBJ1-2; maybe TRBD1 (6 bases). The CDR3 contains 16 residues. Germline V gene lookup returns CDR1 SGDLS and CDR2 YYNGEE. Trimming left V 3 bases short and J 4 bases short, with 19 bases between. The CDR3 nucleotides are TGTGCCAGCAGCGCAAGTTCAGGGGAGTTGAGCTATGGCTACACCTTC. Translation gives CASSASSGELSYGYTF. The full variable domain, completed using reference TRBV9 and TRBJ1-2, is DSGVTQTPKHLITATGQRVTLRCSPRSGDLSVYWYQQSLDQGLQFLIQYYNGEERAKGNILERFSAQQFPDLHSELNLSSLELGDSALYFCASSASSGELSYGYTFGSGTRLTVV.

This chain links TRBV12-3 or TRBV12-4 with TRBJ1-5, with D unresolved. V lost 2 bases and J lost 7, with 6 bases in between. This CDR3 is 12 amino acids long. For the CDR3, the DNA is TGTGCCAGCAGTTTAACGGAGCAGCCCCAGCATTTT. Its translation is CASSLTEQPQHF.

The chain couples TRBV5-1 to TRBJ1-1; D is possibly TRBD1 (6 bases). Germline V lookup: CDR1 SGHRS, CDR2 YFSETQ. V was clipped by 0 bases and J by 2 bases, with 11 bases between them. The CDR3 spans 15 residues. CDR3 residues: CASSLGYRDNTEAFF. The CDR3 nucleotides read TGCGCCAGCAGCTTGGGGTACAGGGATAACACTGAAGCTTTCTTT.

The chain uses TRBV7-9 and TRBJ2-1; 10 bases are shared with TRBD2. Germline values: CDR1 SEHNR, CDR2 FQNEAQ (reference sequence). The CDR3 is 17 residues long. V was clipped by 5 bases and J by 5 bases; unmatched bases: 12. In DNA form, the CDR3 reads TGTGCCAGCAGCCCGCCAAATCAGCGGGAGGGCCACAATGAGCAGTTCTTC. Its protein is CASSPPNQREGHNEQFF.

The rearrangement uses TRBV4-1 and TRBJ2-5; TRBD2 matches at 10 bases. Germline V gene lookup returns CDR1 MGHRA and CDR2 YSYEKL. The V and J ends lost 2 bases and 6 bases, in that order; junction bases with no gene match: 9. The CDR3 extends over 16 amino acids. In DNA form, the CDR3 reads TGCGCCAGCAGCCAACCCGGGACTAGCGCTTGGAAGACCCAGTACTTC. The encoded protein is CASSQPGTSAWKTQYF.

This clone is a singleton in its sample. The rearrangement uses TRBV1 and TRBJ2-7; TRBD2, as called in the table, went unchecked against the DNA. TRBV1 is labeled a pseudogene. The CDR3 contains 15 residues. CDR3 sequence: CTLRLAGGPQWEQYF. DNA of the CDR3: TGCACCTTACGACTAGCGGGAGGGCCACAATGGGAGCAGTACTTC.

J is TRBJ1-2 and V is TRBV25-1, with D possibly TRBD1 on 6 matching bases. CDR3 length equals 17 residues. Germline lookup yields CDR1 MGHDK and CDR2 SYGVNS. Trimming cost V 4 bases and J 8 bases, with 26 bases left between them. CDR3 sequence reads: CASSGLLGGHSDIGYTF. CDR3 nucleotide sequence: TGTGCCAGCAGTGGCCTCCTTGGGGGACACTCTGATATCGGCTACACCTTC.

The chain couples TRBV9 to TRBJ2-2; TRBD2 is a possible D gene (6 bases). The CDR3 covers 16 residues. Trimming shortened V by 3 bases and J by 2 bases, and 14 bases separated the two germline ends. Germline CDR1 and CDR2: SGDLS and YYNGEE. CDR3 region: CASSAVPGGNTGELFF. In DNA, the CDR3 is TGTGCCAGCAGCGCCGTACCCGGGGGTAACACCGGGGAGCTGTTTTTT.

A few counts support this clone. This chain links TRBV4-1 with TRBJ1-2; D uncertain. Germline values: CDR1 MGHRA, CDR2 YSYEKL. The CDR3 consists of 15 residues. V was clipped by 3 bases and J by 3 bases, with 14 bases between them. For the CDR3, the DNA is TGCGCCAGCAGCCAGGGTTCCCAGCGCTACTATGGCTACACCTTC. As protein: CASSQGSQRYYGYTF.

This chain connects TRBV11-3 to TRBJ2-3, with TRBD2 matching 11 bases. With 1 base clipped from V and 6 bases from J, the junction kept 6 bases outside the gene matches. The CDR3 runs 16 residues. Looked up from germline, CDR1 is SGHNT and CDR2 is YENEEA. CDR3 sequence (DNA): TGTGCCAGCAGCTTAGGGTCTAGCGGGGGGCAGGATACGCAGTATTTT. This gives the protein CASSLGSSGGQDTQYF.

V and J are TRBV2 and TRBJ2-1; 12 positions match TRBD2. The CDR3 loop spans 16 amino acids. V lost 1 base, J lost 4 bases, and 2 bases stayed unmatched. Germline V gene data show CDR1 as SNHLY and CDR2 as FYNNEI. In nucleotides, the CDR3 is TGTGCCAGCAGTGAAGGGACTAGCGGGATTTACAATGAGCAGTTCTTC. It translates to CASSEGTSGIYNEQFF.

This clone was picked up a small number of times. V gene TRBV12-3 or TRBV12-4 combines with J gene TRBJ1-2, with D perhaps matching TRBD1 (5 bases). V lost 5 bases and J 4 bases, leaving 11 bases between the germline ends. CDR3 length equals 13 residues. DNA for the CDR3: TGTGCCAGCAGTCAGACAGTGGTCTATGGCTACACCTTC. This sequence encodes CASSQTVVYGYTF.

The rearrangement uses TRBV29-1 and TRBJ2-2, with 8 positions matching TRBD1. The CDR3 has 15 residues. Germline CDR1 and CDR2: SQVTM and ANQGSEA. The V and J ends lost 7 bases and 0 bases, in that order; junction bases with no gene match: 7. CDR3 nucleotides: TGCAGCGCTACCCAACAGGGGGCGAACACCGGGGAGCTGTTTTTT. It is translated as CSATQQGANTGELFF.

V is TRBV19 and J is TRBJ2-3, with unresolved D. Trimming shortened V by 7 bases and J by 6 bases, and 17 bases separated the two germline ends. The CDR3 contains 14 residues. Germline V gene data show CDR1 as LNHDA and CDR2 as SQIVND (reference sequence). The CDR3 loop is CASTPVLESDTQYF. As DNA, the CDR3 is TGTGCCAGTACCCCGGTTCTCGAGTCCGATACGCAGTATTTT.

The rearrangement joins TRBV11-1 to TRBJ2-3, with TRBD2 as a possible D gene (5 bases). The CDR3 runs to 15 residues. Trimming cost V 5 bases and J 0 bases, with 12 bases left between them. From germline, CDR1 is SGHAT and CDR2 FQDESV (reference sequence). The CDR3 is CASSLRRSSTDTQYF. The CDR3, as DNA: TGTGCCAGCAGCCTAAGGAGGTCGAGCACAGATACGCAGTATTTT.

This rearrangement joins TRBV19 to TRBJ2-7; D is possibly TRBD2 (6 bases). Germline V gives CDR1 LNHDA, CDR2 SQIVND (reference sequence). The CDR3 runs to 14 residues. V lost 8 bases to trimming and J lost 1 base, with 15 bases between them. CDR3 sequence reads: CASAAGLTSYEQYF. The CDR3 DNA is TGTGCCAGTGCAGCGGGTCTGACATCCTACGAGCAGTACTTC. Looking up the rest from reference TRBV19 and TRBJ2-7 gives the full variable domain: DGGITQSPKYLFRKEGQNVTLSCEQNLNHDAMYWYRQDPGQGLRLIYYSQIVNDFQKGDIAEGYSVSREKKESFPLTVTSAQKNPTAFYLCASAAGLTSYEQYFGPGTRLTVT.

This clone appeared a single time. The V call is TRBV15, the J call TRBJ1-2, with TRBD1 matching 9 bases. The germline V gene encodes CDR1 LNHNV and CDR2 YYDKDF (reference sequence). The CDR3 consists of 14 residues. V gave up 0 bases and J gave up 5 bases; unmatched junction bases: 1. CDR3 sequence reads: CATSREGQGYGYTF. In DNA form, the CDR3 reads TGTGCCACCAGCAGAGAGGGACAGGGATATGGCTACACCTTC.

This clone was seen once. The rearrangement joins TRBV28 to TRBJ2-6, with 7 bases that match TRBD1. The CDR3 totals 15 residues. Germline trimming cut 5 bases from V and 2 bases from J; bases unmatched to any gene: 3. Looked up from germline, CDR1 is MDHEN and CDR2 is SYDVKM. CDR3 protein: CASSATGAGANVLTF. In nucleotides, the CDR3 is TGTGCCAGCAGTGCCACAGGGGCTGGGGCCAACGTCCTGACTTTC. Full variable domain (remainder filled in from reference TRBV28 and TRBJ2-6): DVKVTQSSRYLVKRTGEKVFLECVQDMDHENMFWYRQDPGLGLRLIYFSYDVKMKEKGDIPEGYSVSREKKERFSLILESASTNQTSMYLCASSATGAGANVLTFGAGSRLTVL.

This sequence joins TRBV18 and TRBJ2-2, with 8 bases matching TRBD2. V dropped 3 bases and J dropped 1; count of bases not matched to a gene: 4. Germline V gene lookup returns CDR1 KGHSH and CDR2 LQKENI. The CDR3 has 16 amino acids. Here the CDR3 DNA reads TGTGCCAGCTCACCGTCAGCGGGGGAGAACACCGGGGAGCTGTTTTTT. This translates into CASSPSAGENTGELFF.